One sample yielded the 18 T cell receptor beta chains listed below, sequenced in a study of blood T cell repertoires in COVID-19. Repertoires were generated with immunoSEQ multiplex PCR, while TCRdb's copy carries only in-frame clones and drops some. The profile shows some 220,000 clones, about 82% of them singletons. The sequenced sample was peripheral blood. All receptors derive from a woman in her 70s with COVID-19, enrolled during active disease.

This chain links TRBV27 with TRBJ1-1, with D hard to call. The CDR3 is 13 residues long. V lost 6 bases, J lost 1 base, and 9 bases lay in between. CDR1 and CDR2 (germline): MNHEY, SMNVEV (reference sequence). The chain's CDR3 is CASSPLRNTEAFF. In DNA, the CDR3 is TGTGCCAGCAGCCCCCTCCGGAACACTGAAGCTTTCTTT.

V and J are TRBV6-2 or TRBV6-3 and TRBJ2-3, with 12 bases fitting TRBD2. The CDR3 contains 16 residues. The germline V gene encodes CDR1 MNHEY and CDR2 SVGEGT. Trimming took 5 bases from V and 2 from J; bases not matched to a gene: 5. The DNA of the CDR3 is TGTGCCAGCAGTCTCCGGACTAGCGGGAACACAGATACGCAGTATTTT. Its protein product is CASSLRTSGNTDTQYF.

The chain uses TRBV19 and TRBJ2-1, with 15 positions matching TRBD2. The V segment lost 3 bases and the J segment 6 bases; nucleotides outside the gene matches: 0. The CDR3 is 15 residues long. Per germline, CDR1 LNHDA and CDR2 SQIVND (reference sequence). CDR3 nucleotide sequence: TGTGCCAGTAGTATGGGACTAGCGGGAGGCAATGAGCAGTTCTTC. Translated, it gives CASSMGLAGGNEQFF. The full variable domain, completed using reference TRBV19 and TRBJ2-1, is DGGITQSPKYLFRKEGQNVTLSCEQNLNHDAMYWYRQDPGQGLRLIYYSQIVNDFQKGDIAEGYSVSREKKESFPLTVTSAQKNPTAFYLCASSMGLAGGNEQFFGPGTRLTVL.

The chain recombines TRBV6-6 with TRBJ1-5; TRBD1 matches 11 bases. Per the germline V gene, CDR1 is MNHNY and CDR2 is SVGAGI (reference sequence). The V and J ends lost 0 bases and 12 bases, in that order; junction bases with no gene match: 4. The CDR3 is 14 amino acids. The CDR3 is CASSYSRTGGGQHF. The CDR3 DNA follows: TGTGCCAGCAGTTACTCGAGGACAGGGGGCGGCCAGCATTTT.

This chain connects TRBV6-1 to TRBJ1-1; possibly TRBD1 for D (5 bases). CDR3 length equals 13 residues. Germline-derived CDR1 and CDR2 are MNHNS and SASEGT. Trimming removed 7 bases at V and 2 bases at J, with 11 bases between. CDR3 region: CASIPTANTEAFF. The CDR3 nucleotides are TGTGCCAGCATTCCGACAGCTAACACTGAAGCTTTCTTT.

The rearrangement links TRBV6-2 or TRBV6-3 to TRBJ1-1, with TRBD1 identical over 11 bases. The CDR3 spans 16 residues. V lost 7 bases to trimming and J lost 5 bases; unmatched junction nucleotides: 12. Germline loops: CDR1 MNHEY, CDR2 SVGEGT. The CDR3 sequence is CASTPGQGAPRTEAFF. DNA of the CDR3: TGTGCCAGCACCCCCGGACAGGGGGCGCCTAGGACTGAAGCTTTCTTT.

The J gene is TRBJ1-2, the V gene TRBV6-1; 7 nucleotides agree with TRBD1. J gave up 6 bases and V 3 bases, and 7 bases lay outside the gene matches. This CDR3 region has 14 residues. Germline V gene lookup returns CDR1 MNHNS and CDR2 SASEGT. CDR3 loop: CASSESGGFDGYTF. The CDR3 DNA sequence: TGTGCCAGCAGTGAGTCAGGGGGATTTGATGGCTACACCTTC.

The chain employs TRBV5-3 and TRBJ1-1; D is undetermined. TRBV5-3 is designated an ORF whose function remains uncertain. Trimming removed 1 base from V and 4 bases from J, with 11 bases in between. This CDR3 region has 14 residues. The CDR3 region has the DNA TGTGCCAGAAGCTTGCGGGTAGGCTGCACTGAAGCTTTCTTT. This translates into CARSLRVGCTEAFF.

The chain carries TRBV9 and TRBJ2-3; D perhaps matches TRBD2 (6 bases). The CDR3 is 16 amino acids. Trimming shortened V by 0 bases and J by 0 bases, and 11 bases separated the two germline ends. CDR1 and CDR2 (germline): SGDLS, YYNGEE. This CDR3 reads CASSVDVGGSTDTQYF. The CDR3 DNA is TGTGCCAGCAGCGTAGACGTCGGAGGGAGCACAGATACGCAGTATTTT.

The chain combines TRBV7-2 with TRBJ2-7, with unresolved D. Germline V gene data show CDR1 as SGHTA and CDR2 as FQGNSA. The V and J ends lost 5 bases and 3 bases respectively, with 5 bases between them. The CDR3 is made up of 11 amino acids. CDR3 protein: CASSENYEQYF. The CDR3 DNA is TGTGCCAGCAGCGAGAACTACGAGCAGTACTTC.

The chain couples TRBV6-2 or TRBV6-3 to TRBJ2-1; 8 nucleotides match TRBD2. Germline CDR1 MNHEY, CDR2 SVGEGT. Losses at the gene ends were 1 base for V and 6 bases for J; bases not matched to a gene: 5. The CDR3 is 15 amino acids. Here the CDR3 DNA reads TGTGCCAGCAGTTACTTAGCGGGAACACTCAATGAGCAGTTCTTC. This encodes CASSYLAGTLNEQFF.

The chain carries TRBV29-1 and TRBJ1-5; D is unclear. The CDR3 spans 14 residues. Germline V gene sequence: CDR1 SQVTM, CDR2 ANQGSEA. Trimming removed 7 bases at V and 0 bases at J, with 13 bases between. The CDR3 DNA reads TGCAGCGCTACTGGGCCGGATAGCAATCAGCCCCAGCATTTT. Residues: CSATGPDSNQPQHF.

This clone has more than one count but fewer than ten. V gene TRBV7-3 combines with J gene TRBJ2-2; D ambiguous. The V and J ends lost 2 bases and 0 bases respectively, with 7 bases between them. Germline CDR1 SGHTA, CDR2 FQGTGA. CDR3 length equals 15 residues. The CDR3 region is CASSLALANTGELFF. As DNA, the CDR3 is TGTGCCAGCAGCTTAGCATTAGCGAACACCGGGGAGCTGTTTTTT.

The chain uses TRBV19 and TRBJ1-2, with 9 nucleotides matching TRBD1. V shed 4 bases, J shed 5 bases, and the junction held 8 bases outside the gene matches. This CDR3 comprises 15 residues. CDR1 is LNHDA, CDR2 SQIVND, per germline (reference sequence). The CDR3 DNA follows: TGTGCCAGTAGTACAAGGGTCGGACAGGGGTATGGCTACACCTTC. It translates to CASSTRVGQGYGYTF.

The chain is built from TRBV7-2 and TRBJ1-6, with D possibly matching TRBD1 (5 bases). The V end was cut by 1 base, the J end by 9 bases, with 10 bases between. CDR3 length: 14 amino acids. CDR1 is SGHTA and CDR2 is FQGNSA in the germline V gene. The CDR3 spells CASSLEGAGSPLHF. CDR3 DNA sequence: TGTGCCAGCAGCTTAGAAGGGGCCGGTTCACCCCTCCACTTT.

This clone was counted only a few times. V usage is TRBV6-6 and J usage is TRBJ2-3, with unresolved D. Germline CDR1 reads MNHNY; CDR2 reads SVGAGI (reference sequence). CDR3 length equals 15 residues. Trimming cost V 3 bases and J 4 bases, with 14 bases left between them. The CDR3: CASSYPKALADTQYF. CDR3 nucleotide sequence: TGTGCCAGCAGTTATCCGAAAGCGTTGGCAGATACGCAGTATTTT.

This clone was seen a single time. The chain joins TRBV11-2 to TRBJ1-1; 9 bases line up with TRBD1. Germline V lookup: CDR1 SGHAT, CDR2 FQNNGV. Unmatched junction bases numbered 10, after V lost 5 bases and J lost 3 bases. The CDR3 runs 16 residues. The DNA of the CDR3 is TGTGCCAGCAGCAAACCGGGACAGGGAAGGCACACTGAAGCTTTCTTT. Translated: CASSKPGQGRHTEAFF.

V and J are TRBV2 and TRBJ1-4; 9 positions match TRBD1. The germline CDR1 and CDR2 sequences are SNHLY and FYNNEI. J was trimmed by 7 bases and V by 0 bases; bases with no gene match: 6. This CDR3 is built from 16 residues. CDR3: CASSEALRQGGEKLFF. The DNA of the CDR3 is TGTGCCAGCAGTGAAGCGCTTAGACAGGGGGGTGAAAAACTGTTTTTT. The entire variable domain, with the rest obtained from reference TRBV2 and TRBJ1-4, is as follows: EPEVTQTPSHQVTQMGQEVILRCVPISNHLYFYWYRQILGQKVEFLVSFYNNEISEKSEIFDDQFSVERPDGSNFTLKIRSTKLEDSAMYFCASSEALRQGGEKLFFGSGTQLSVL.